The clone carrying this T cell receptor (beta chain) was seen once. This CDR3 spans 15 amino acids. Germline V lookup: CDR1 MNHEY, CDR2 SVGAGI. The V gene lost 4 bases and the J gene lost 2 bases, with 12 bases spanning the gap. The data belong to a study of blood T cell repertoires in COVID-19. Study overall: Specimens from acute and convalescent COVID-19 originated in the United States, Italy and Spain. Sources were T cells, B-cell-depleted T cells, or PBMCs; the material itself was cDNA or gDNA.

Authors' analysis steps: Reference gene primer amplification gave nucleated cell count estimates. Measured with immunoSEQ multiplex PCR; TCRdb has only the in-frame clones, and not every one. The D gene and trimming were derived from the DNA, and the V and J assignments and clone size from that table. The repertoire holds about 55,000 clones, with approximately 90% as singletons. The source of this sequence is an older man with acute or convalescent COVID-19. The genes are TRBV6-5 and TRBJ2-1, with D perhaps TRBD1 (5 bases). Input material: peripheral blood. CDR3 region: CASSSRAQTYNEQFF. In DNA form, the CDR3 reads TGTGCCAGCAGTTCCAGGGCCCAGACCTACAATGAGCAGTTCTTC.